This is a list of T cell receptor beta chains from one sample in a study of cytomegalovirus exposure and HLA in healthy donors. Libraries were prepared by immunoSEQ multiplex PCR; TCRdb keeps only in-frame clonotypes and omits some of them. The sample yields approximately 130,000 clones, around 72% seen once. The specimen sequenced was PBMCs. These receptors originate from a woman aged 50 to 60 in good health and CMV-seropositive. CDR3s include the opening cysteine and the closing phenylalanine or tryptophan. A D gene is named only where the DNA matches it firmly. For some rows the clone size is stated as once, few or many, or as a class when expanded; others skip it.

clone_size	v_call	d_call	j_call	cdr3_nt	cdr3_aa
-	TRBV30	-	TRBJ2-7	TGTGCCTGGAGTGGACAAGTCGCCTACGAGCAGTACTTC	CAWSGQVAYEQYF
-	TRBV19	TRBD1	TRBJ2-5	TGTGCCAGTAGTATCGGGACAGGGGTAGAGACCCAGTACTTC	CASSIGTGVETQYF
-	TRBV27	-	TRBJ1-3	TGTGCCAGCAGCCCCCTCCCAGGAAGCACCATATATTTT	CASSPLPGSTIYF
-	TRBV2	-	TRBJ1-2	TGTGCCAGCATCCCCCAATCACAGGGCTACTATGGCTACACCTTC	CASIPQSQGYYGYTF
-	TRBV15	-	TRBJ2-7	TGTGCCACCAGCAGATATCAGGGGAGCTCCTACGAGCAGTACTTC	CATSRYQGSSYEQYF
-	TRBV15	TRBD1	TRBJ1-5	TGTGCCACCAGCAGGGACAGGGGGGCAAATCAGCCCCAGCATTTT	CATSRDRGANQPQHF
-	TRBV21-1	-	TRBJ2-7	TGTGCCAGCAGCAACCGTACAGGGCTAACCTACGAGCAGTACTTC	CASSNRTGLTYEQYF
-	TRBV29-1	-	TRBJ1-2	TGCAGCGTTGAGGGGCCGGGCCTCTATGGCTACACCTTC	CSVEGPGLYGYTF
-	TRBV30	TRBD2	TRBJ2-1	TGTGCCTGGCCCCTAGCGGGGGGTGGGTACAATGAGCAGTTCTTC	CAWPLAGGGYNEQFF
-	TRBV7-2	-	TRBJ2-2	TGTGCCAGCAGCTTGACAGGTCGGAACACCGGGGAGCTGTTTTTT	CASSLTGRNTGELFF
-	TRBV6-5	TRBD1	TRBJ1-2	TGTGCCAGCAGTCCCGGGACAGGGGGCAGAGGCTACACCTTC	CASSPGTGGRGYTF
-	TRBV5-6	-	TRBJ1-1	TGTGCCAGCAGCTTGGAACCGGGACACGTGAACACTGAAGCTTTCTTT	CASSLEPGHVNTEAFF
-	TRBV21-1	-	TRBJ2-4	TGTGCCAATCCTCTCCCCCGGGCCAAAAACATTCAGTACTTC	CANPLPRAKNIQYF
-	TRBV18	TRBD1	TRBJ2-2	TGTGCCAGCTCACCAGGGACAGACACCGGGGAGCTGTTTTTT	CASSPGTDTGELFF
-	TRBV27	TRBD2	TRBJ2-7	TGTGCCAGCAGTTTAGGGACGGAGGGGCTAGCGGGGGTCTACGAGCAGTACTTC	CASSLGTEGLAGVYEQYF
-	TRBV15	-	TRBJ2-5	TGTGCCACCAGCAGAGGATGGCCTTCCCAAGAGACCCAGTACTTC	CATSRGWPSQETQYF
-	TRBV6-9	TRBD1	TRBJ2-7	TGTGCCAGCAGTAGGGACAGGGGGCGCCGCGGCGAGCAGTACTTC	CASSRDRGRRGEQYF
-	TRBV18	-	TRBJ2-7	TGTGCCAGCTCACCGCGGAGTTACGAGCAGTACTTC	CASSPRSYEQYF
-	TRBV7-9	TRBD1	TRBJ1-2	TGTGCCAGCAGCTTCGGGGACAGGTCCTATGGCTACACCTTC	CASSFGDRSYGYTF
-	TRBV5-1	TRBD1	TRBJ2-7	TGCGCCAGCTCCCCCGACCCAGGGGGCCTAAACGAGCAGTACTTC	CASSPDPGGLNEQYF
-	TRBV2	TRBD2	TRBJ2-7	TGTGCCAGCGGGAGGGAACGGGGCGAGCAGTACTTC	CASGRERGEQYF
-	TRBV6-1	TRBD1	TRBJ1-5	TGTGCCAGCAGTGAAGGCCAGGGGGGCAATCAGCCCCAGCATTTT	CASSEGQGGNQPQHF
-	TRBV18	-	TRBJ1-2	TGTGCCAGCTCCACCGGGAGGGAAGGAGGCTACACCTTC	CASSTGREGGYTF
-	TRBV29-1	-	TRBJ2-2	TGCAGCGTTGGTATTAGCGGGAACACCGGGGAGCTGTTTTTT	CSVGISGNTGELFF
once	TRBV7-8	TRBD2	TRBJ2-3	TGTGCCAGCAGCATGGGGGCAGGGACTAGCGTAAGCACAGATACGCAGTATTTT	CASSMGAGTSVSTDTQYF
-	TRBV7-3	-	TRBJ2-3	TGTGCCAGCAGCTCGCAGACTAGTTCAGATACGCAGTATTTT	CASSSQTSSDTQYF
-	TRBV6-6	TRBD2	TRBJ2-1	TGTGCCAGCAGTTACTCTTGGAGCGGGAGGAGTGAGCAGTTCTTC	CASSYSWSGRSEQFF